This T cell receptor (beta chain) derives from a study of blood T cell repertoires in COVID-19. Study details: The cDNA or gDNA used as material had been derived from T cells, B-cell-depleted T cells, or PBMCs.

Germline values: CDR1 SNHLY, CDR2 FYNNEI. This CDR3 is 14 amino acids long. V gave up 4 bases and J gave up 4 bases, with 13 bases separating them. TCRdb's table, derived via immunoSEQ multiplex PCR, lists solely in-frame clones and lacks some. The sample carries about 160,000 clones, around four fifths recorded once. The study recruited people aged 18 to 89 years across around 24 US areas. Assignment of participants to cohorts was predicated upon participant-reported clinical history. The TCR was taken from a woman between 50 and 59 years old who had recovered from COVID-19. The sequenced sample consisted of PBMCs or T cells enriched from blood (not recorded which). V usage is TRBV2 and J usage is TRBJ1-2; D is possibly TRBD1 (6 bases). The CDR3 DNA reads TGTGCCAGCAGTGCAAGGACAGACTCCTATGGCTACACCTTC. Its protein product is CASSARTDSYGYTF.